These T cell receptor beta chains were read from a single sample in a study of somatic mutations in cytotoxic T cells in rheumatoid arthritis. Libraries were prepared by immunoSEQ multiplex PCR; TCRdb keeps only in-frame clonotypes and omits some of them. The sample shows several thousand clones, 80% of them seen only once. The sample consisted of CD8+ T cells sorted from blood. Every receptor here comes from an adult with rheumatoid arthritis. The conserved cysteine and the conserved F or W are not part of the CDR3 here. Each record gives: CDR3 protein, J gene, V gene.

CDR3: ASSEIGDQPQH
J: TRBJ1-5
V: TRBV7-3

CDR3: ASSLGQGEETQY
J: TRBJ2-5
V: TRBV5-4

CDR3: AISESRQAYGYT
J: TRBJ1-2
V: TRBV10-3

CDR3: ASSPIGDTQY
J: TRBJ2-3
V: TRBV18

CDR3: ASSLEDIGDTDTQY
J: TRBJ2-3
V: TRBV28

CDR3: ASSQDYGTESLFSNQPQH
J: TRBJ1-5
V: TRBV4-3

CDR3: ASGVGERETQY
J: TRBJ2-5
V: TRBV5-4

CDR3: ASSQHNPGTGSSGNTIY
J: TRBJ1-3
V: TRBV4-2

CDR3: ASSSLRPPRDIQY
J: TRBJ2-4
V: TRBV7-8

CDR3: ASSSSGTGSGANVLT
J: TRBJ2-6
V: TRBV27

CDR3: ASSQFDRGGGAADTQY
J: TRBJ2-3
V: TRBV4-1

CDR3: ASSFRGRYPGELF
J: TRBJ2-2
V: TRBV2

CDR3: ASSPTPGGLYNEQF
J: TRBJ2-1
V: TRBV5-5

CDR3: ASSPGGEETQY
J: TRBJ2-5
V: TRBV19

CDR3: ASSQGGGAGGNEQY
J: TRBJ2-7
V: TRBV4-3

CDR3: ASSLGLAGDRGNEQF
J: TRBJ2-1
V: TRBV5-4

CDR3: ASSSWATGGHEQY
J: TRBJ2-7
V: TRBV28

CDR3: ASSSVQGAGETQY
J: TRBJ2-5
V: TRBV5-4

CDR3: ASSQVVTGVYTDTQY
J: TRBJ2-3
V: TRBV4-1

CDR3: ASSLRTHYGYT
J: TRBJ1-2
V: TRBV7-9

CDR3: ASSSHDSAGAGSPLH
J: TRBJ1-6
V: TRBV7-9

CDR3: ASSERPGYNEQF
J: TRBJ2-1
V: TRBV2

CDR3: ASSLYVIGQGTYNSPLH
J: TRBJ1-6
V: TRBV11-3

CDR3: SVVDRVDYGYT
J: TRBJ1-2
V: TRBV29-1

CDR3: ASSVSGTNEKLF
J: TRBJ1-4
V: TRBV9

CDR3: ASSGAMRGAGDEQF
J: TRBJ2-1
V: TRBV28

CDR3: ASSAGTGASPLH
J: TRBJ1-6
V: TRBV7-9

CDR3: ASSSGLATDTQY
J: TRBJ2-3
V: TRBV27

CDR3: ASSSSGGQETQY
J: TRBJ2-5
V: TRBV28

CDR3: ASSQGPGNTEAF
J: TRBJ1-1
V: TRBV4-2

CDR3: ASSRPGQGLADTQY
J: TRBJ2-3
V: TRBV5-1

CDR3: ASSPGQTITPEAF
J: TRBJ1-1
V: TRBV2

CDR3: AATSSGDYQPQH
J: TRBJ1-5
V: TRBV6-5

CDR3: ASSAGRENTEAF
J: TRBJ1-1
V: TRBV19

CDR3: ASSRDFQGELF
J: TRBJ2-2
V: TRBV7-2

CDR3: ASSFSGRETQY
J: TRBJ2-5
V: TRBV11-2